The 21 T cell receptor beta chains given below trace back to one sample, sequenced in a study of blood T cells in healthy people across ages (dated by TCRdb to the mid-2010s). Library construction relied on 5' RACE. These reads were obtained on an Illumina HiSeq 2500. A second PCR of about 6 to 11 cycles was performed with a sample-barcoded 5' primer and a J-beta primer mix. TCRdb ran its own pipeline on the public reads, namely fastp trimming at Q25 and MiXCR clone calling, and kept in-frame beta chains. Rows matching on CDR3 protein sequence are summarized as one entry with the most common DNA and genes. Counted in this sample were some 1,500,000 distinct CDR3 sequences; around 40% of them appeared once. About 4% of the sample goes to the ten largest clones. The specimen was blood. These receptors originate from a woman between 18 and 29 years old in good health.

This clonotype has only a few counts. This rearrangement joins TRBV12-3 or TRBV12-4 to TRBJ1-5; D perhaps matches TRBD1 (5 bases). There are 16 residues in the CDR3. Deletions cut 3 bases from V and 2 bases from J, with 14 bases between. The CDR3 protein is CASSFSRGAGNQPQHF. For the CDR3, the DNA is TGTGCCAGCAGTTTTTCGAGAGGGGCCGGCAATCAGCCCCAGCATTTT.

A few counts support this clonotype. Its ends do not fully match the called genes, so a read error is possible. CDR3: CAGSYTDGLAGGPVEQFF. CDR3 sequence (DNA): TGTGCCGGCAGTTACACAGACGGACTAGCGGGGGGGCCGGTTGAGCAGTTCTTC. The chain joins TRBV6-5 to TRBJ2-1, with 15 bases matching TRBD2. Per germline, CDR1 MNHEY and CDR2 SVGAGI. The length of the CDR3 is 18 residues.

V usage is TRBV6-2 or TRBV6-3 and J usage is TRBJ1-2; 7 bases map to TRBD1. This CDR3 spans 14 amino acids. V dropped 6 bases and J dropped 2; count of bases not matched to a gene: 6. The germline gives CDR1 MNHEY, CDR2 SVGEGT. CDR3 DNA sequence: TGTGCCAGCAGATCTTCGACAGGGAACTATGGCTACACCTTC. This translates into CASRSSTGNYGYTF.

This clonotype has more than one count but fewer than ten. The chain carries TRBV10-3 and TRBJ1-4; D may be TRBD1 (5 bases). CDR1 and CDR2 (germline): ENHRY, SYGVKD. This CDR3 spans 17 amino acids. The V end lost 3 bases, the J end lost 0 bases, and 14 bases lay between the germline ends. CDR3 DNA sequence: TGTGCCATCAGTGAAGGGGCAGGCCTTGCAACTAATGAAAAACTGTTTTTT. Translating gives CAISEGAGLATNEKLFF.

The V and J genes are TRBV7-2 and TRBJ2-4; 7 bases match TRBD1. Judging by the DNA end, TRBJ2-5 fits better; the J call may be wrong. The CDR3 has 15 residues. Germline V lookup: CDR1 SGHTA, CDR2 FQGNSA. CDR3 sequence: CASSSETGNGETQYF. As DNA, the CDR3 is TGTGCCAGCAGCTCCGAGACAGGGAATGGGGAGACCCAGTACTTC.

The CDR3: CASSSGQTTGYGYTF. The CDR3 region has the DNA TGCGCCAGCAGCTCGGGACAGACGACTGGCTATGGCTACACCTTC. The chain joins TRBV5-1 to TRBJ1-2; 7 bases are shared with TRBD1. V was clipped by 3 bases and J by 4 bases; unmatched bases: 9. In germline, CDR1 is SGHRS, CDR2 YFSETQ. This CDR3 is built from 15 residues.

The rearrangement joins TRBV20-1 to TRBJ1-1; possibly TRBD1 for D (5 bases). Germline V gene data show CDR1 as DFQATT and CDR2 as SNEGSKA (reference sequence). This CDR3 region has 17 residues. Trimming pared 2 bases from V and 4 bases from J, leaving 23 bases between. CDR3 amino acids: CSARRKVINGAGTEAFF. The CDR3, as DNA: TGCAGTGCTAGAAGGAAGGTTATCAATGGGGCAGGCACTGAAGCTTTCTTT.

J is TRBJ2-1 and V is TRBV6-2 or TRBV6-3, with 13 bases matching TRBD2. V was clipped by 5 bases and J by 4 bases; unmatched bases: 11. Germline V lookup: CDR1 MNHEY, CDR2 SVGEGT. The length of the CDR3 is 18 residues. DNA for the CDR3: TGTGCCAGCAGTACTACGGGACTAGCGGGAAAGCCTTACAATGAGCAGTTCTTC. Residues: CASSTTGLAGKPYNEQFF.

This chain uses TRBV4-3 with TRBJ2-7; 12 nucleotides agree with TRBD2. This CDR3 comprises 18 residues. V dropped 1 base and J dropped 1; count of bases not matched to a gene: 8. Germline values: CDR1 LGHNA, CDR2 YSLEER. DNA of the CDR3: TGCGCCAGCAGCCAAGGGCGACTAGCGGGAGCGCGGTCCTACGAGCAGTACTTC. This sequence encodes CASSQGRLAGARSYEQYF.

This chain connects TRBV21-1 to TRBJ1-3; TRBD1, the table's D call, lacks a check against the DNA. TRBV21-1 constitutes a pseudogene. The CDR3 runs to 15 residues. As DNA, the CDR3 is TGTGCCAGCAGCAGGGAAGGGGCCTCTGGAAACACCATATATTTT. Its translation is CASSREGASGNTIYF.

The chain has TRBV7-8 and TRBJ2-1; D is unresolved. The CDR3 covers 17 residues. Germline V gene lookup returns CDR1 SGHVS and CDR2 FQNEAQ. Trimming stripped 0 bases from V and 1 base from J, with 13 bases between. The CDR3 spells CASSLALRLRSYNEQFF. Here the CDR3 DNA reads TGTGCCAGCAGCTTAGCGCTCCGGTTACGGTCCTACAATGAGCAGTTCTTC.

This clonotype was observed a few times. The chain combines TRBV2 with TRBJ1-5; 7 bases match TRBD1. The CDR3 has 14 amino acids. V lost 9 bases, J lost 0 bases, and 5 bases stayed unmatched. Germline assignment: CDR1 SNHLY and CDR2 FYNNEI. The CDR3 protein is CARGTAYSNQPQHF. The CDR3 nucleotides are TGTGCCAGGGGGACAGCTTATAGCAATCAGCCCCAGCATTTT.

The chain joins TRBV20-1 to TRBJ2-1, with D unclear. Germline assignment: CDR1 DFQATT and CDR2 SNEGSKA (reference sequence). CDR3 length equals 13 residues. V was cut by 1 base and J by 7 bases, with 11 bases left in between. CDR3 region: CSARGRTWNEQFF. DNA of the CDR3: TGCAGTGCTAGAGGCCGTACCTGGAATGAGCAGTTCTTC.

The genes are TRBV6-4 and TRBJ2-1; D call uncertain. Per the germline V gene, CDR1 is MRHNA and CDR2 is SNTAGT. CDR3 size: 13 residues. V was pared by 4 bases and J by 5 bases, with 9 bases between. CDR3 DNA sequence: TGTGCCAGCAGTGCCACCTGGGACAATGAGCAGTTCTTC. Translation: CASSATWDNEQFF.

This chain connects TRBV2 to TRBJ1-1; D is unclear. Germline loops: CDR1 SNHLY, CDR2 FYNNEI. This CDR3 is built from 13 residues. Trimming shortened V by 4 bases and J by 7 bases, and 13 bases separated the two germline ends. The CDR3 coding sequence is TGTGCCAGCAGTGGGATCGGACGGATTGAAGCTTTCTTT. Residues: CASSGIGRIEAFF.

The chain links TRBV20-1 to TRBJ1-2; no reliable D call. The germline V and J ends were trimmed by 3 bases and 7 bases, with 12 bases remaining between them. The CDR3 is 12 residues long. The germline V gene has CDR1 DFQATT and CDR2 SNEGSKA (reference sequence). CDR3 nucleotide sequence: TGCAGTGCTAGCCTCGCGGCGCTTGGCTACACCTTC. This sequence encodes CSASLAALGYTF.

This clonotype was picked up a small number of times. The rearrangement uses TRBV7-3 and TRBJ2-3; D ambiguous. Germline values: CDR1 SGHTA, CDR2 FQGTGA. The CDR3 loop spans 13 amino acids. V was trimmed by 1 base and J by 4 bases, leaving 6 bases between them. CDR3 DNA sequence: TGTGCCAGCAGCTTAAACGGTCCAGATACGCAGTATTTT. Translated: CASSLNGPDTQYF.

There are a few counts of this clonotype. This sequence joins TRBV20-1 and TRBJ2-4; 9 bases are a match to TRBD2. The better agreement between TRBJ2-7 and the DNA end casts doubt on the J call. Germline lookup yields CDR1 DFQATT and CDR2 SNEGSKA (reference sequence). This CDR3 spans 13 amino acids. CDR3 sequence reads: CSAQWGLADEQYF. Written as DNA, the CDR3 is TGCAGTGCCCAATGGGGACTAGCCGACGAGCAGTACTTC.

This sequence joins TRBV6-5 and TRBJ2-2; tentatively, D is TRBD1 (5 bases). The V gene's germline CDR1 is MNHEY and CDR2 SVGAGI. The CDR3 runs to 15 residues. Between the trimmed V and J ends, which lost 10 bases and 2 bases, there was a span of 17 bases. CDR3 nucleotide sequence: TGTGCCACCCTAAGGGGCAATTTAAACACCGGGGAGCTGTTTTTT. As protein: CATLRGNLNTGELFF.

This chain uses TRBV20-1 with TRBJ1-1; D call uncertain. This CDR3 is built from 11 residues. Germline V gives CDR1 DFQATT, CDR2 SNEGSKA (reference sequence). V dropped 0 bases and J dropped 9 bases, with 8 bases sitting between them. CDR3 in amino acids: CSARDLKKAFF. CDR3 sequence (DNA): TGCAGTGCTAGAGATTTAAAAAAAGCTTTCTTT.

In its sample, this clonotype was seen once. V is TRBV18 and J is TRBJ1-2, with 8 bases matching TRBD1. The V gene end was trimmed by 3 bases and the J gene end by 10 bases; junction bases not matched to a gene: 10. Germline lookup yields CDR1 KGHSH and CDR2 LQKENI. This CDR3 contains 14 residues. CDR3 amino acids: CASSPTTGVSDYTF. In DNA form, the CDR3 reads TGTGCCAGCTCACCGACGACAGGGGTGTCTGACTACACCTTC. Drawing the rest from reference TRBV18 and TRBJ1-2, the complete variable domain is NAGVMQNPRHLVRRRGQEARLRCSPMKGHSHVYWYRQLPEEGLKFMVYLQKENIIDESGMPKERFSAEFPKEGPSILRIQQVVRGDSAAYFCASSPTTGVSDYTFGSGTRLTVV.